This TCR beta chain came from a study of blood T cell repertoires in COVID-19. Study as a whole: COVID-19 samples collected from the United States, Italy and Spain covered acute and convalescent phases. Sample material is recorded as cDNA or gDNA derived from T cells, B-cell-depleted T cells, or PBMCs.

Original methodology: Amplified reference gene primers provided the basis for estimating nucleated cell counts. Sequencing used immunoSEQ multiplex PCR; TCRdb keeps in-frame clones, though not all of them. V, J and clone size derive from that table, while D and trimming were established from the DNA sequence. The sample comprises 150,000 to 200,000 clones, 70% to 85% of which are singletons, and about a fifth rests with the top ten. The sequence was obtained from an elderly woman with acute or convalescent COVID-19. Specimen: peripheral blood.

This chain's CDR3 is CASSDRQGEYNEQFF. CDR3 nucleotides: TGTGCCAGCAGTGATAGGCAGGGGGAGTACAATGAGCAGTTCTTC. This chain connects TRBV6-4 to TRBJ2-1; 7 bases are shared with TRBD1. This CDR3 contains 15 residues. CDR1 is MRHNA and CDR2 is SNTAGT in the germline V gene. Trimming at V came to 3 bases and at J to 4 bases, leaving 6 bases not matched to a gene.